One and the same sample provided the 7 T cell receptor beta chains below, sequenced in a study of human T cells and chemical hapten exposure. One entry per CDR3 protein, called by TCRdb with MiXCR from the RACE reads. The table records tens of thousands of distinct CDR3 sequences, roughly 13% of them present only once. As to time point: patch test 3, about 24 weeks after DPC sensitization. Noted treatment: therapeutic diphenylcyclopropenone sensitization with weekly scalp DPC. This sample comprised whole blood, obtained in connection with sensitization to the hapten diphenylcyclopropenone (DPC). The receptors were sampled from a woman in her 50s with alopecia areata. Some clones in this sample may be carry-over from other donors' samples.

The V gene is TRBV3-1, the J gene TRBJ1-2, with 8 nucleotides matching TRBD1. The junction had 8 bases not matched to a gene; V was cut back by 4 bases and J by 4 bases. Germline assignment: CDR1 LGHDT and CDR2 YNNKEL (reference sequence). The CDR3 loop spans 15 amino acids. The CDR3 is CASSLSGTGSYGYTF. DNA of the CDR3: TGTGCCAGCAGCCTTTCCGGGACAGGCAGCTATGGCTACACCTTC.

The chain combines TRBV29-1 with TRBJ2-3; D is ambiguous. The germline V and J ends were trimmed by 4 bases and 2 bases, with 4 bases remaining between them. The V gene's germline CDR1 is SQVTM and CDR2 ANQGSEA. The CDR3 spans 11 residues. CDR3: CSVGVTDTQYF. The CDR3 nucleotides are TGCAGCGTTGGCGTCACAGATACGCAGTATTTT.

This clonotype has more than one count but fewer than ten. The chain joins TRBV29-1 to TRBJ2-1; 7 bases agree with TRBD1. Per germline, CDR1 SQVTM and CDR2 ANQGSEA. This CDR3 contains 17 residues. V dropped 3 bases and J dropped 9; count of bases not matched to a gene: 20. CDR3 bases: TGCAGCGTTGATATGTTTCGACAGGGACATTTGGGTAGTGAGCAGTTCTTC. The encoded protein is CSVDMFRQGHLGSEQFF.

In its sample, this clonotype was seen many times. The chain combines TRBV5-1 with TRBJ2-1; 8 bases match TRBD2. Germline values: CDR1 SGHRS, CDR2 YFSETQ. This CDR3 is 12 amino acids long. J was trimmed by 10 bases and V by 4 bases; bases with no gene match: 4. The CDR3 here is CASSLTSDEQFF. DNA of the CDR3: TGCGCCAGCAGCCTGACTAGCGACGAGCAGTTCTTC. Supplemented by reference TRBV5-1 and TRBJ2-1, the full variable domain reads KAGVTQTPRYLIKTRGQQVTLSCSPISGHRSVSWYQQTPGQGLQFLFEYFSETQRNKGNFPGRFSGRQFSNSRSEMNVSTLELGDSALYLCASSLTSDEQFFGPGTRLTVL.

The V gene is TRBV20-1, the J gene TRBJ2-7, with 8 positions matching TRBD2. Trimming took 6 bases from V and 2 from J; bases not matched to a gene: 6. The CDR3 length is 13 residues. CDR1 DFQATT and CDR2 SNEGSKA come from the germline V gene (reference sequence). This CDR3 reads CSATTSAPYEQYF. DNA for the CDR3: TGCAGTGCAACGACTAGCGCACCCTACGAGCAGTACTTC.

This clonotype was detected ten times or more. CDR3 in amino acids: CAISSPPTRAYNEQFF. The DNA for the CDR3 is TGTGCCATCAGTTCACCTCCGACCCGGGCCTACAATGAGCAGTTCTTC. The chain links TRBV10-3 to TRBJ2-1; D gene ambiguous. The germline V and J ends were trimmed by 5 bases and 2 bases, with 16 bases remaining between them. CDR1 is ENHRY and CDR2 is SYGVKD in the germline V gene. The CDR3 is made up of 16 amino acids.

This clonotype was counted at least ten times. The CDR3 DNA reads as TGTGCCAGCAGCCAAGGATTCACGGGTGGCGGGTACGAGCAGTACTTC. Residues: CASSQGFTGGGYEQYF. The V and J genes are TRBV3-1 and TRBJ2-7; a possible D gene is TRBD2 (5 bases). The CDR3 is 16 residues long. V shed 1 base and J shed 4 bases, with 17 bases lying between them. The V gene's germline CDR1 is LGHDT and CDR2 YNNKEL (reference sequence).